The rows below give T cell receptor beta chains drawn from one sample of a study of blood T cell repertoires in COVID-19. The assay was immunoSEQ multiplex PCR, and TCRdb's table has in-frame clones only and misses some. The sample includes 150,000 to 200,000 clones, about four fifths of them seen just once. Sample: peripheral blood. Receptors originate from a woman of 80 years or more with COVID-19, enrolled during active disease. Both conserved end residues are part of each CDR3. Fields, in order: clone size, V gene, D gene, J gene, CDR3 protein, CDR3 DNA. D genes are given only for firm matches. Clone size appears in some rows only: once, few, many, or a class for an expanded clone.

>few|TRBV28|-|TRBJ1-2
CASTSSNYGYTF
TGTGCCAGCACTTCGTCTAACTATGGCTACACCTTC
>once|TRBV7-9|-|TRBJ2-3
CASSPPSGPDTDTQYF
TGTGCCAGCAGCCCTCCATCAGGCCCTGACACAGATACGCAGTATTTT
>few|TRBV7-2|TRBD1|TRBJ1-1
CASSVTGGFLMNTEAFF
TGTGCCAGCAGCGTTACAGGGGGCTTTCTCATGAACACTGAAGCTTTCTTT
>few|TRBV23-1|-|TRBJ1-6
CASSQGFYPKDNSPLHF
TGCGCCAGCAGTCAGGGCTTTTATCCGAAAGATAATTCACCCCTCCACTTT
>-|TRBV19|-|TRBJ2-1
CASSTGFSNNEQFF
TGTGCCAGTAGTACCGGGTTTTCGAACAATGAGCAGTTCTTC
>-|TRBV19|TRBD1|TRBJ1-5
CASSADRGGSQPQHF
TGTGCCAGTAGTGCCGACAGGGGAGGTAGTCAGCCCCAGCATTTT
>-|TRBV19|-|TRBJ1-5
CASRTQGNQPQHF
TGTGCCAGTAGGACCCAGGGAAATCAGCCCCAGCATTTT
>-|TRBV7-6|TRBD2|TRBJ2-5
CASSLGGLAGGETQYF
TGTGCCAGCAGCTTAGGTGGACTAGCGGGGGGAGAGACCCAGTACTTC
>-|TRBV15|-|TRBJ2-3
CATSRDGQLGTDTQYF
TGTGCCACCAGCAGAGATGGTCAACTAGGCACAGATACGCAGTATTTT
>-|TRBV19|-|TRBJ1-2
CASRGLEGKYYGYTF
TGTGCCAGTAGGGGACTTGAGGGGAAGTACTATGGCTACACCTTC
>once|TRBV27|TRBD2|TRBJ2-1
CASTGTSGIPSYNEQFF
TGTGCCAGCACCGGGACTAGCGGGATCCCCTCCTACAATGAGCAGTTCTTC
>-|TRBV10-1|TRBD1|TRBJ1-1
CASNQQGVGNTEAFF
TGCGCCAGCAACCAACAGGGGGTAGGGAACACTGAAGCTTTCTTT
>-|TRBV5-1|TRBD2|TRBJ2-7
CASSRGTSGDYEQYF
TGCGCCAGCAGCCGCGGGACTAGCGGGGACTACGAGCAGTACTTC
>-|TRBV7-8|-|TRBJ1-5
CASSSGLGTFQYNQPQHF
TGTGCCAGCAGCTCAGGTCTCGGGACTTTCCAATACAATCAGCCCCAGCATTTT
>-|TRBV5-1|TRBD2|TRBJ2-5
CASSLAVAGETQYF
TGCGCCAGCAGCTTGGCGGTAGCGGGGGAGACCCAGTACTTC
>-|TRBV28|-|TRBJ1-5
CASSPPGANIISNQPQHF
TGTGCCAGCAGTCCCCCGGGAGCGAATATCATTAGCAATCAGCCCCAGCATTTT
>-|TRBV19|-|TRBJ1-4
CASSIRGGSEKLFF
TGTGCCAGTAGTATCCGGGGTGGGAGTGAAAAACTGTTTTTT
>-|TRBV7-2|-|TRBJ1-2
CASSPRAGTGDGYTF
TGTGCCAGCAGCCCCCGAGCGGGGACGGGGGATGGCTACACCTTC
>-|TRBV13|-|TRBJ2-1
CASSFRNEQFF
TGTGCCAGCAGCTTCCGGAATGAGCAGTTCTTC
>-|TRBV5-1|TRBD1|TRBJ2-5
CASSSGTGGQETQYF
TGCGCCAGCAGCTCCGGGACAGGGGGGCAAGAGACCCAGTACTTC
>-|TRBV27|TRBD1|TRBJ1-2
CASSLERGHVEGYTF
TGTGCCAGCAGTTTAGAAAGGGGGCATGTAGAAGGCTACACCTTC
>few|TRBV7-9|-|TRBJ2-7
CASSFGGSSYEQYF
TGTGCCAGCAGCTTCGGAGGCTCCTCCTACGAGCAGTACTTC
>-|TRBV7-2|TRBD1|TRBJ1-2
CASSPTGAQGYTF
TGTGCCAGCAGCCCCACAGGGGCGCAAGGCTACACCTTC
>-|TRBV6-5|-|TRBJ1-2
CASKPYQENYGYTF
TGTGCCAGCAAACCCTATCAGGAAAACTATGGCTACACCTTC
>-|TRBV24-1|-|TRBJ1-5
CATSDGQYSNQPQHF
TGTGCCACCAGTGACGGACAGTATAGCAATCAGCCCCAGCATTTT
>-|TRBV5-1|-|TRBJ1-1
CASSLRSGRDGTEAFF
TGCGCCAGCAGCTTAAGGTCTGGGAGGGATGGCACTGAAGCTTTCTTT
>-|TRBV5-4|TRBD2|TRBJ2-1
CASSLAGSGGHEQFF
TGTGCCAGCAGCTTGGCTGGTAGCGGGGGGCATGAGCAGTTCTTC
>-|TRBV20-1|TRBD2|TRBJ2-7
CSASEIAGGTYEQYF
TGCAGTGCTAGTGAGATAGCGGGGGGGACTTACGAGCAGTACTTC
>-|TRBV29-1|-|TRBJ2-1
CSVEEILNEQFF
TGCAGCGTAGAGGAGATTTTGAATGAGCAGTTCTTC
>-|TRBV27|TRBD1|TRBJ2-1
CASCSGTGDNEQFF
TGTGCCAGCTGCTCCGGGACAGGGGACAATGAGCAGTTCTTC
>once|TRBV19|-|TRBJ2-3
CASSSRETDTQYF
TGTGCCAGTAGTAGCAGGGAAACAGATACGCAGTATTTT
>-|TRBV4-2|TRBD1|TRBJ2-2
CASSLGQSTGELFF
TGTGCCAGCAGCCTGGGACAGAGCACCGGGGAGCTGTTTTTT
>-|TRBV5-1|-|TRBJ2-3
CASSWSQRSTDTQYF
TGCGCCAGCAGCTGGAGCCAGCGGAGCACAGATACGCAGTATTTT
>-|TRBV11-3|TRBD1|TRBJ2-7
CASSLYNRGPGEQYF
TGTGCCAGCAGCTTATATAACAGGGGCCCGGGGGAGCAGTACTTC
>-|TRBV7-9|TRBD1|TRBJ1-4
CASSPGQGAGNEKLFF
TGTGCCAGCAGTCCCGGACAGGGGGCCGGTAATGAAAAACTGTTTTTT
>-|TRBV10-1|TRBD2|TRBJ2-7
CASSEDSGGLYEQYF
TGCGCCAGCAGTGAGGATAGCGGGGGGCTGTACGAGCAGTACTTC
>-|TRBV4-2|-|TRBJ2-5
CASSQDPAGWETQYF
TGTGCCAGCAGCCAAGACCCGGCGGGGTGGGAGACCCAGTACTTC
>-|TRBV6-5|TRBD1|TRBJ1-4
CASTATGNEKLFF
TGTGCCAGCACAGCGACAGGGAATGAAAAACTGTTTTTT
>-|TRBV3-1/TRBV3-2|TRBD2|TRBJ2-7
CASSQTSGRDEQYF
TGTGCCAGCAGCCAGACTAGCGGGAGGGACGAGCAGTACTTC
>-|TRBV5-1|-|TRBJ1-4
CASSLFQGSNEKLFF
TGCGCCAGCAGCTTGTTTCAGGGGTCTAATGAAAAACTGTTTTTT
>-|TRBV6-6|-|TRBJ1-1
CASSYAGERAEAFF
TGTGCCAGCAGTTACGCGGGGGAGAGGGCTGAAGCTTTCTTT
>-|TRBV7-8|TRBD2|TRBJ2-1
CASSLPGLAGNEQFF
TGTGCCAGCAGCTTGCCTGGACTAGCAGGCAATGAGCAGTTCTTC
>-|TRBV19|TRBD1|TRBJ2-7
CASSNPGQGFYEQYF
TGTGCCAGTAGTAATCCGGGACAGGGATTCTACGAGCAGTACTTC
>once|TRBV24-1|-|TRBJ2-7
CATSDSSSYEQYF
TGTGCCACCAGTGATTCGAGCTCCTACGAGCAGTACTTC
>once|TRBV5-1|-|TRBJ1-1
CASSSAPMSFATSGFF
TGCGCCAGCAGCTCGGCCCCGATGAGCTTTGCAACGAGCGGTTTCTTT
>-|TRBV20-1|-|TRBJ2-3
CSAPRGDTQYF
TGCAGTGCCCCTAGGGGAGATACGCAGTATTTT
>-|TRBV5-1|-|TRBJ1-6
CASSTETNSPLHF
TGCGCCAGCAGCACAGAAACGAATTCACCCCTCCACTTT
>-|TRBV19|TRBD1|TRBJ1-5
CASNRGRGNQPQHF
TGTGCCAGCAACAGGGGGCGAGGCAATCAGCCCCAGCATTTT
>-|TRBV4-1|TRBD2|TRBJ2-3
CASSWHLAGASTDTQYF
TGCGCCAGCAGCTGGCACCTAGCGGGAGCTTCCACAGATACGCAGTATTTT
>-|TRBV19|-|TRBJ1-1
CASSITYTEAFF
TGTGCCAGTAGTATAACTTACACTGAAGCTTTCTTT
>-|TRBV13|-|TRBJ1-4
CASSLAGLNEKLFF
TGTGCCAGCAGCTTAGCGGGATTGAATGAAAAACTGTTTTTT